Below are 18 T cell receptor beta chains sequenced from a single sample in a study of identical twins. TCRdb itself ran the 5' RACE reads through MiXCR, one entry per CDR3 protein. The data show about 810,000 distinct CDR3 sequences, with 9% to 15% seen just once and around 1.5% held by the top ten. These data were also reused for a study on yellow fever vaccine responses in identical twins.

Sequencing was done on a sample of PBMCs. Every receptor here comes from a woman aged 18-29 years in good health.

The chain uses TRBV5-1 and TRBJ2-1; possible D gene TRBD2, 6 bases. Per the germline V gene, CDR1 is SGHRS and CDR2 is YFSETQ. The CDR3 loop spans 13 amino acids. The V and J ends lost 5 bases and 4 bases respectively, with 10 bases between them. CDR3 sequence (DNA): TGCGCCAGCAGGGGGGAGGTGTACAATGAGCAGTTCTTC. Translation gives CASRGEVYNEQFF.

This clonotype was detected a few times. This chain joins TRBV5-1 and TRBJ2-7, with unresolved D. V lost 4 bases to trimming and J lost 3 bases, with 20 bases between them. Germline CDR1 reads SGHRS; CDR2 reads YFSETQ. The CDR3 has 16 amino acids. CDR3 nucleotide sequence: TGCGCCAGCAGCGCTGGGGTAGTTGGGTCCTACTACGAGCAGTACTTC. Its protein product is CASSAGVVGSYYEQYF.

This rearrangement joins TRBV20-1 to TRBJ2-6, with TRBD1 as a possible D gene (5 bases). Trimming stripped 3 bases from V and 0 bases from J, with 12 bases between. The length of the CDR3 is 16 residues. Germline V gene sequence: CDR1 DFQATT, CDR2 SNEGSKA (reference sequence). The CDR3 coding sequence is TGCAGTGCTAGGGCCAGGGCCATCTCTGGGGCCAACGTCCTGACTTTC. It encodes CSARARAISGANVLTF.

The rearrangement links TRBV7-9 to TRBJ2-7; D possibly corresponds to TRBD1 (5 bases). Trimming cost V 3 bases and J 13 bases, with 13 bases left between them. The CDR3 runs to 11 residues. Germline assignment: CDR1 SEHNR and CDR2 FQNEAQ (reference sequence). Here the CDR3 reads CASSLKTDPYF. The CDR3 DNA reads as TGTGCCAGCAGCTTGAAGACAGATCCTTACTTC.

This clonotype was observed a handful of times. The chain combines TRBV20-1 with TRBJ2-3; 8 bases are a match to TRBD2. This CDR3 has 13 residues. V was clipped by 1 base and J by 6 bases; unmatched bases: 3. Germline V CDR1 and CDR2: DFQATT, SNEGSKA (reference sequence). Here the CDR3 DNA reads TGCAGTGCTAGAGTCGGGGGGGAGGATACGCAGTATTTT. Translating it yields CSARVGGEDTQYF.

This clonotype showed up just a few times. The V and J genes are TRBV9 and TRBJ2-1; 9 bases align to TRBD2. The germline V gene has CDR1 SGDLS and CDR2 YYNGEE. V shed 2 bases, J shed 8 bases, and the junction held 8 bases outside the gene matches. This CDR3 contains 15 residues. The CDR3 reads CASSVAGGRGDEQFF. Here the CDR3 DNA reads TGTGCCAGCAGCGTCGCGGGAGGGCGGGGGGATGAGCAGTTCTTC.

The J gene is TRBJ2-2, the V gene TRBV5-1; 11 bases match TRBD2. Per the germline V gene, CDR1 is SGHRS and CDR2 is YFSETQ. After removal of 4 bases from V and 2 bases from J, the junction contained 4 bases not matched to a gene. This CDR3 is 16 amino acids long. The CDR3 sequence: CASSTGLAVNTGELFF. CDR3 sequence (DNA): TGCGCCAGCAGCACGGGACTAGCGGTTAACACCGGGGAGCTGTTTTTT.

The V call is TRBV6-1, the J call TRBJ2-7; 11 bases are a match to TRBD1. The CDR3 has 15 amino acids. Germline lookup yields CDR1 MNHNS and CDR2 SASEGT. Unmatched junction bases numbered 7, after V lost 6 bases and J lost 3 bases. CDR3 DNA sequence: TGTGCCAGCAGACCCGGGACAGGGGGGCGCTACGAGCAGTACTTC. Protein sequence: CASRPGTGGRYEQYF.

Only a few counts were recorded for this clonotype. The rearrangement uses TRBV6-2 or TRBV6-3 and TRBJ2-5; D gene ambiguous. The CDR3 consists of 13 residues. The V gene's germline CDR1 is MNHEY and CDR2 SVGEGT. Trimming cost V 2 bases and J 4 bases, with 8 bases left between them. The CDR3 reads CASSYDWPETQYF. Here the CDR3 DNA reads TGTGCCAGCAGTTACGATTGGCCAGAGACCCAGTACTTC.

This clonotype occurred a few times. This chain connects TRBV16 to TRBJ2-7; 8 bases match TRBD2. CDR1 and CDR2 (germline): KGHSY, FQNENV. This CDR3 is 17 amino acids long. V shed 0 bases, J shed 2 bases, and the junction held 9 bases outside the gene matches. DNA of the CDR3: TGTGCCAGCAGCCAATCGCGGGGAGCGGGAGCGGCCTACGAGCAGTACTTC. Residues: CASSQSRGAGAAYEQYF.

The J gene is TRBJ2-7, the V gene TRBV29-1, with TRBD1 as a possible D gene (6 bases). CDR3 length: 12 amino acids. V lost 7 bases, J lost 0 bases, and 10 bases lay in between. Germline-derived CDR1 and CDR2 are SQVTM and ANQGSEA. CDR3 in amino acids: CSALQGSYEQYF. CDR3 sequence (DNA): TGCAGCGCTTTACAGGGCTCCTACGAGCAGTACTTC.

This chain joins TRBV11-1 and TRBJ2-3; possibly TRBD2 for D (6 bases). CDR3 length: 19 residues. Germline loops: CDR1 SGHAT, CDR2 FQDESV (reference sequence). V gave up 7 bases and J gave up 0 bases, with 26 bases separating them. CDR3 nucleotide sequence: TGTGCCAGCACTATCATCGGGGGAAGGAGATCCTCTAGCACAGATACGCAGTATTTT. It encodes CASTIIGGRRSSSTDTQYF.

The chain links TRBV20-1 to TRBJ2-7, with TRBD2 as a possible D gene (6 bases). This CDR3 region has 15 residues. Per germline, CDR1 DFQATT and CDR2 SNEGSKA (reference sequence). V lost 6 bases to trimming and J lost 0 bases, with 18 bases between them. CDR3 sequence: CSACPWDSSSYEQYF. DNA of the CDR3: TGCAGTGCATGCCCGTGGGACTCGAGCTCCTACGAGCAGTACTTC.

CDR3 sequence reads: CSVKGLAGPRDTQYF. The CDR3 bases are TGCAGCGTAAAGGGACTAGCGGGTCCACGAGATACGCAGTATTTT. V gene TRBV29-1 combines with J gene TRBJ2-3; 12 bases agree with TRBD2. Unmatched junction bases numbered 9, after V lost 6 bases and J lost 5 bases. From germline, CDR1 is SQVTM and CDR2 ANQGSEA. This CDR3 contains 15 residues.

Here the CDR3 DNA reads TGCAGCGTTGCTCTAGCACAAGAGACCCAGTACTTC. This translates into CSVALAQETQYF. The J gene is TRBJ2-5, the V gene TRBV29-1, with a weak D call TRBD2 (5 bases). The CDR3 has 12 amino acids. Trimming stripped 4 bases from V and 2 bases from J, with 8 bases between. Germline CDR1 and CDR2: SQVTM and ANQGSEA.

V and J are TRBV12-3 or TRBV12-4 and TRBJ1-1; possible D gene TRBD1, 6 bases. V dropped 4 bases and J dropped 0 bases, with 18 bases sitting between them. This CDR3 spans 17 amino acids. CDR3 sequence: CASSSLRPTGVNTEAFF. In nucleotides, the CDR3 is TGTGCCAGCAGTTCTCTACGACCGACAGGAGTGAACACTGAAGCTTTCTTT.

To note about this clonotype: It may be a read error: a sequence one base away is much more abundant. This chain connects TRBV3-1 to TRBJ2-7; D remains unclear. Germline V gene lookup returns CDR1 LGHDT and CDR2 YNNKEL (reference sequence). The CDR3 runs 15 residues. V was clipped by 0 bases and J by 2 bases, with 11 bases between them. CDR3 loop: CASSQDCGPPYEQYF. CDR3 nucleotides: TGTGCCAGCAGCCAAGATTGTGGACCCCCCTACGAGCAGTACTTC.

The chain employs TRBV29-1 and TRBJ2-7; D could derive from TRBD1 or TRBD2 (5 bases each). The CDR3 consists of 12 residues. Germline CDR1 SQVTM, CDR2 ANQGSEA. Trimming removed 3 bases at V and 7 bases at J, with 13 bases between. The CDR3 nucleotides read TGCAGCGTTGAGGGGACCTTGGAGGAGCAGTACTTC. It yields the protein CSVEGTLEEQYF.